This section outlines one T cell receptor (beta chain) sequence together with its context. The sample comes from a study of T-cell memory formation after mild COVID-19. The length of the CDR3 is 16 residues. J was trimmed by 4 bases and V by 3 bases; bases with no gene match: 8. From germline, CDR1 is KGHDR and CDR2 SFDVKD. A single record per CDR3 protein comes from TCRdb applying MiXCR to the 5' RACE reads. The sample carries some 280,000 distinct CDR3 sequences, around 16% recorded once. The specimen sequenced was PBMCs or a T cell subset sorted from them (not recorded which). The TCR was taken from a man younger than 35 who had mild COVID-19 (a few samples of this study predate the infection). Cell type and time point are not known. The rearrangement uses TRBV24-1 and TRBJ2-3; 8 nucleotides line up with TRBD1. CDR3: CATSDTRTGSPDTQYF. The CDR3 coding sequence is TGTGCCACCAGTGATACCCGGACAGGGTCCCCAGATACGCAGTATTTT.